This is a list of T cell receptor beta chains from one sample in a study of T cell repertoires in cytomegalovirus infection. TCRdb ran MiXCR on the reads and lists one entry per CDR3 protein. The sample lists a few hundred thousand distinct CDR3 sequences, 18% occurring once. Sequenced material: PBMCs. The receptors stem from a human donor in good health (CMV status not recorded). Some clones in this sample may be carry-over from other donors' samples. Each CDR3 is given with its conserved first and last residue. A D gene is named only where the DNA matches it firmly. Where a row states a size, it is once, few, many or the class of an expanded clone; other rows omit it.

d_call j_call v_call clone_size cdr3_nt cdr3_aa
NA TRBJ1-1 TRBV5-5 NA TGTGCCAGCGGCCGAGGGGGGAATGAAGCTTTCTTT CASGRGGNEAFF
NA TRBJ2-2 TRBV12-3/TRBV12-4 many TGTGCCAGCAGCCCTTTAGACGGGGAGCTGTTTTTT CASSPLDGELFF
NA TRBJ2-7 TRBV7-2 many TGTGCCAGCAGCCTAAACTACGAGCAGTACTTC CASSLNYEQYF
TRBD2 TRBJ2-1 TRBV28 NA TGTGCCAGCAGTCCGCAGGGGACTAGTGGCTACAATGAGCAGTTCTTC CASSPQGTSGYNEQFF
TRBD2 TRBJ2-7 TRBV7-2 many TGTGCCAGCAGCAAGGGACTAGCGGGAGTCAACGAGCAGTACTTC CASSKGLAGVNEQYF
TRBD2 TRBJ2-1 TRBV19 NA TGTGCCAGTATCGGGACTAGCGGTGGTGGGGAGCAGTTCTTC CASIGTSGGGEQFF
NA TRBJ2-7 TRBV7-8 many TGTGCCAGCAGCTCCACAGGGTATCTCTACGAGCAGTACTTC CASSSTGYLYEQYF
NA TRBJ1-5 TRBV28 NA TGTGCCAGCAGTGCCGTTCAGGGGTTGCAGCCCCAGCATTTT CASSAVQGLQPQHF
NA TRBJ2-7 TRBV7-9 few TGTGCCAGCAGCCTGACCGGGGGTGGCGGACGGTACGAGCAGTACTTC CASSLTGGGGRYEQYF
NA TRBJ2-7 TRBV7-2 few TGTGCCAGCAGCCGGGATACAGGGAAGGGACACCAGTACTTC CASSRDTGKGHQYF
TRBD1 TRBJ1-4 TRBV20-1 few TGCAGTGCTCCGGGACAGGGGGCAGGTGAAAAACTGTTTTTT CSAPGQGAGEKLFF
NA TRBJ1-1 TRBV4-2 NA TGTGCCAGCAGCCCCCGGCAGGACACCAACACTGAAGCTTTCTTT CASSPRQDTNTEAFF
NA TRBJ2-5 TRBV20-1 many TGCAGTGCTCGCGGATCCAGTGAGACCCAGTACTTC CSARGSSETQYF
NA TRBJ1-4 TRBV4-1 few TGCGCCAGCAGCCAAGTTACCAGGTTAGACGAAAAACTGTTTTTT CASSQVTRLDEKLFF
NA TRBJ1-5 TRBV6-2/TRBV6-3 NA TGTGCCAGCAGAATGAACGGGATCGGTCAGCCCCAGCATTTT CASRMNGIGQPQHF
NA TRBJ1-5 TRBV19 many TGTGCCAGTAGTATGGGGACTCTTCAGCCCCAGCATTTT CASSMGTLQPQHF
NA TRBJ1-6 TRBV6-1 NA TGTGCCAGCAGAGAGCCCAGCAATTCACCCCTCCACTTT CASREPSNSPLHF
NA TRBJ2-7 TRBV18 few TGTGCCAGCTCACCACGGGAAGGGAGAAGAGGGGAGCAGTACTTC CASSPREGRRGEQYF
NA TRBJ2-1 TRBV11-2 many TGTGCCAGCAGCTTAGTACCAACGATGAATGAGCAGTTCTTC CASSLVPTMNEQFF
NA TRBJ1-6 TRBV7-2 many TGTGCCAGCAGCTTTTGGTCTGATTCACCCCTCCACTTT CASSFWSDSPLHF
TRBD2 TRBJ2-1 TRBV7-2 many TGTGCCAGCAGCGACCCCTACAAGGTACTAGCGGGAATGGGATACAATGAGCAGTTCTTC CASSDPYKVLAGMGYNEQFF
NA TRBJ2-3 TRBV7-2 many TGTGCCAGCAGCTTAGTATCAGCGGTTGTGGGAGGCACAGATACGCAGTATTTT CASSLVSAVVGGTDTQYF
NA TRBJ2-3 TRBV6-5 few TGTGCCAGCAGTTACTCCGGGCAATACTTCACAGATACGCAGTATTTT CASSYSGQYFTDTQYF
NA TRBJ1-1 TRBV11-2 few TGTGCCAGCAGCCCCCCCATAAATGAAGCTTTCTTT CASSPPINEAFF
NA TRBJ2-5 TRBV28 NA TGTGCCAGCAGGGCCCGTGAGACCCAGTACTTC CASRARETQYF
NA TRBJ1-4 TRBV19 few TGTGCCAGTAGAACAGTAGGTGAAAAACTGTTTTTT CASRTVGEKLFF
NA TRBJ1-3 TRBV7-2 many TGTGCCAGCGGAGGCAGTGGAAACACCATATATTTT CASGGSGNTIYF
TRBD1 TRBJ2-1 TRBV12-3/TRBV12-4 few TGTGCCAGCACCACCCGGCCGGACAGGGGTAATGAGCAGTTCTTC CASTTRPDRGNEQFF
NA TRBJ1-1 TRBV7-2 few TGTGCCAGCAGCAAATACAGGGTGGGGGTTTCGATTAGCGGTGAAGCTTTCTTT CASSKYRVGVSISGEAFF
TRBD1 TRBJ2-7 TRBV28 many TGTGCCAGCAGTTTACCACAGGGGCCCGACGAGCAGTACTTC CASSLPQGPDEQYF
TRBD1 TRBJ1-6 TRBV15 few TGTGCCACCAGCACGGGACAGGGGGATAATTCACCCCTCCACTTT CATSTGQGDNSPLHF
TRBD1 TRBJ1-1 TRBV19 many TGTGCCAGTAGTGTTCAGGGGGACGACACTGAAGCTTTCTTT CASSVQGDDTEAFF
TRBD1 TRBJ2-5 TRBV29-1 NA TGCAGCGCAGCCGGGACAGGGAGGCGAGGAGAGACCCAGTACTTC CSAAGTGRRGETQYF
TRBD2 TRBJ2-1 TRBV4-3 NA TGCGCCAGCAGCCATAGCGGGAGGTTATTTAATGAGCAGTTCTTC CASSHSGRLFNEQFF
TRBD1 TRBJ1-5 TRBV7-2 many TGTGCCAGCAGCCTAGGGACAGGGTCGTATGGCAATCAGCCCCAGCATTTT CASSLGTGSYGNQPQHF
NA TRBJ1-1 TRBV19 NA TGTGCCAGTCTCTCACCCATGAACACTGAAGCTTTCTTT CASLSPMNTEAFF
TRBD2 TRBJ2-1 TRBV29-1 many TGCAGCGTTGAAGTGGCCGGGAGGAACTACAATGAGCAGTTCTTC CSVEVAGRNYNEQFF
NA TRBJ1-6 TRBV6-6 NA TGTGCCAGCAGGCCCTCGACAGGCATCCGGGATTCACCCCTCCACTTT CASRPSTGIRDSPLHF
NA TRBJ2-1 TRBV3-1 NA TGTGCCAGCAGCCAACGGGGATACAATGAGCAGTTCTTC CASSQRGYNEQFF
TRBD1 TRBJ2-7 TRBV20-1 NA TGCAGTGCCCAGGGGCGGGACAGGGGGCGCGAGCAGTACTTC CSAQGRDRGREQYF
TRBD2 TRBJ2-1 TRBV7-2 many TGTGCCAGCAGCTTAGTCAGCGATCGAGCGGGGGGTCACAATGAGCAGTTCTTC CASSLVSDRAGGHNEQFF
NA TRBJ2-3 TRBV5-1 NA TGCGCCAGCAGCCAATCGGGACTCCCGGCGATCACAGATACGCAGTATTTT CASSQSGLPAITDTQYF
TRBD2 TRBJ2-2 TRBV2 NA TGTGCCAGCACCCGGGAGGTGATCGGGGAGCTGTTTTTT CASTREVIGELFF
NA TRBJ1-1 TRBV28 NA TGTGCCAGCAGTTTCGTAGGGGCGGGGAACACTGAAGCTTTCTTT CASSFVGAGNTEAFF
NA TRBJ2-7 TRBV7-7 many TGTGCCAGCAGCTTTGCCCAAGGCGACGAGCAGTACTTC CASSFAQGDEQYF
NA TRBJ2-7 TRBV2 NA TGTGCCAGCAGTGAAGCCGTCGAGCAGTACTTC CASSEAVEQYF